The 26 T cell receptor beta chains below were found in one sample sequenced in a study of OX40 agonist ivuxolimab in advanced cancers. Assay: immunoSEQ multiplex PCR; the TCRdb copy retains only in-frame clones and omits some. In the table there are 9,500 to 13,000 clones, roughly four fifths of which are singletons. This material consisted of CD4+ or CD8+ T cells sorted from blood, taken in a trial of the OX40 agonist ivuxolimab. The receptors originated from an adult with an advanced solid tumor such as melanoma, head and neck, liver or kidney cancer.

The chain joins TRBV20-1 to TRBJ2-4; D remains unclear. The CDR3 has 9 amino acids. The germline V gene encodes CDR1 DFQATT and CDR2 SNEGSKA (reference sequence). V was clipped by 7 bases and J by 5 bases, with 3 bases between them. The CDR3 reads CSEENIQYF. DNA of the CDR3: TGCAGTGAGGAAAACATTCAGTACTTC.

This clone was detected once. CDR3 nucleotide sequence: TGCGCCAGCAGTGAGTCGACGAGGGGCACAGATACGCAGTATTTT. Amino acids: CASSESTRGTDTQYF. The chain uses TRBV10-1 and TRBJ2-3; weak D call: TRBD2 (5 bases). The CDR3 spans 15 residues. V lost 0 bases and J lost 1, with 8 bases in between. Germline V gene data show CDR1 as WNHNN and CDR2 as SYGVQD (reference sequence).

CDR3 DNA sequence: TGCGCCAGCAGCCGACAAAGGACAGGATCCTACGAGCAGTACTTC. As protein: CASSRQRTGSYEQYF. The chain links TRBV4-3 to TRBJ2-7; 7 nucleotides match TRBD1. V lost 4 bases to trimming and J lost 1 base; unmatched junction nucleotides: 7. Germline values: CDR1 LGHNA, CDR2 YSLEER. The CDR3 runs 15 residues.

This chain joins TRBV27 and TRBJ2-5; D possibly matches TRBD1 or TRBD2 (6 bases each). This CDR3 has 17 residues. V was trimmed by 7 bases and J by 5 bases, leaving 26 bases between them. Germline assignment: CDR1 MNHEY and CDR2 SMNVEV (reference sequence). This CDR3 is CASKWRALGGDDETQYF. In DNA, the CDR3 is TGTGCCAGCAAATGGAGGGCCCTAGGGGGTGATGATGAGACCCAGTACTTC.

The chain employs TRBV9 and TRBJ2-1; 11 nucleotides match TRBD2. Germline CDR1 and CDR2: SGDLS and YYNGEE. CDR3 length: 15 amino acids. V lost 2 bases to trimming and J lost 5 bases; unmatched junction nucleotides: 3. CDR3 DNA sequence: TGTGCCAGCAGCGTTAGCGGGAGGGCCAACAATGAGCAGTTCTTC. Translated: CASSVSGRANNEQFF.

V gene TRBV5-6 combines with J gene TRBJ2-3; D is perhaps TRBD2 (6 bases). CDR1 and CDR2 from the germline V gene are SGHDT and YYEEEE. This CDR3 comprises 18 residues. V lost 0 bases to trimming and J lost 3 bases, with 20 bases between them. CDR3 coding DNA: TGTGCCAGCAGCTTGGGAGAGACTAGTCTAGTAAAAACAGATACGCAGTATTTT. Its protein is CASSLGETSLVKTDTQYF.

The chain recombines TRBV7-9 with TRBJ2-3; D might be TRBD2 (6 bases). The CDR3 consists of 17 residues. Germline loops: CDR1 SEHNR, CDR2 FQNEAQ (reference sequence). Trimming pared 5 bases from V and 0 bases from J, leaving 18 bases between. CDR3 bases: TGTGCCAGCAGCGTGGATGGAGGGAGAGCTAGCACAGATACGCAGTATTTT. Its protein product is CASSVDGGRASTDTQYF.

The chain uses TRBV5-5 and TRBJ2-2, with D possibly matching TRBD1 (6 bases). CDR3 length equals 15 residues. V was shortened by 3 bases and J by 2 bases, with 11 bases between the two germline ends. Germline V gene data show CDR1 as SGHKS and CDR2 as YYEKEE (reference sequence). CDR3 sequence reads: CASSSTGSNTGELFF. Written as DNA, the CDR3 is TGTGCCAGCAGCTCCACAGGGTCTAACACCGGGGAGCTGTTTTTT.

The chain is built from TRBV7-2 and TRBJ2-7; TRBD2 matches at 7 bases. This CDR3 has 16 amino acids. CDR1 is SGHTA, CDR2 FQGNSA, per germline. The J segment lost 3 bases and the V segment lost 2 bases, leaving 10 bases of the junction unmatched. The CDR3 sequence: CASSLSGLVLYYEQYF. CDR3 sequence (DNA): TGTGCCAGCAGCTTAAGTGGACTAGTCCTCTACTACGAGCAGTACTTC.

This clone occurred once. The genes are TRBV19 and TRBJ2-7; 8 bases line up with TRBD2. This CDR3 has 15 residues. The V gene's germline CDR1 is LNHDA and CDR2 SQIVND (reference sequence). The J segment lost 1 base and the V segment lost 2 bases, leaving 4 bases of the junction unmatched. The CDR3 loop reads CASSIFSGKSYEQYF. The CDR3 nucleotides are TGTGCCAGTAGTATATTTAGCGGGAAATCCTACGAGCAGTACTTC.

The chain recombines TRBV7-9 with TRBJ1-5; D is perhaps TRBD1 (5 bases). This CDR3 is built from 16 residues. Trimming took off 0 bases at V and 4 bases at J, with 13 bases between the two ends. CDR1 is SEHNR and CDR2 is FQNEAQ in the germline V gene (reference sequence). The CDR3 protein is CASSLALGDRNQPQHF. For the CDR3, the DNA is TGTGCCAGCAGCTTAGCGCTGGGGGATAGGAATCAGCCCCAGCATTTT.

V and J are TRBV11-1 and TRBJ2-7; 7 bases are a match to TRBD1. Trimming cost V 5 bases and J 8 bases; bases outside gene matches: 6. This CDR3 is 12 amino acids long. Germline CDR1 SGHAT, CDR2 FQDESV (reference sequence). CDR3 nucleotides: TGTGCCAGCAGCCCGACAGGGACCCAGCAGTACTTC. The encoded protein is CASSPTGTQQYF.

The rearrangement joins TRBV15 to TRBJ1-2; no firm D call. The CDR3 contains 16 residues. The ends were cut back, 0 bases at V and 1 base at J, with 12 bases in the middle. Per germline, CDR1 LNHNV and CDR2 YYDKDF (reference sequence). As DNA, the CDR3 is TGTGCCACCAGCAGAGAATTGTTCCGGGTTAACTATGGCTACACCTTC. Encoded protein: CATSRELFRVNYGYTF.

This clone appeared a single time. The J gene is TRBJ2-6, the V gene TRBV5-6; D is uncertain. Trimming removed 4 bases from V and 1 base from J, with 12 bases in between. Germline-derived CDR1 and CDR2 are SGHDT and YYEEEE. CDR3 length equals 16 residues. CDR3 loop: CASSPPQPSGANVLTF. CDR3 coding DNA: TGTGCCAGCAGCCCCCCACAGCCATCTGGGGCCAACGTCCTGACTTTC.

In regard to this clone: At one of its ends the junction is not consistent with the germline gene, which may arise from a read error. The chain couples TRBV10-2 to TRBJ2-5, with TRBD2 as a possible D gene (6 bases). From germline, CDR1 is WSHSY and CDR2 SAAADI. The CDR3 consists of 13 residues. The chain's CDR3 is CASSESSEGSRNF. The CDR3 DNA is TGCGCCAGCAGTGAGTCGTCGGAGGGCTCTAGAAACTTC.

The chain carries TRBV10-3 and TRBJ2-7; 8 bases fit TRBD1. Germline loops: CDR1 ENHRY, CDR2 SYGVKD. J lost 5 bases, V lost 4 bases, and 7 bases had no gene match. CDR3 length: 14 amino acids. This CDR3 reads CAISVAGGLDEQYF. The CDR3 nucleotides are TGTGCCATCAGTGTCGCAGGGGGCTTAGACGAGCAGTACTTC.

V is TRBV30 and J is TRBJ2-1, with D possibly matching TRBD1 (6 bases). Trimming left V 2 bases short and J 7 bases short, with 9 bases between. Germline CDR1 GTSNPN, CDR2 SVGIG (reference sequence). This CDR3 has 12 residues. The CDR3 reads CAWSIQGNEQFF. The CDR3, as DNA: TGTGCCTGGAGTATACAGGGTAATGAGCAGTTCTTC.

This chain uses TRBV27 with TRBJ2-7; possibly TRBD1 for D (6 bases). With 4 bases removed from V and 2 bases from J, the gap between germline ends came to 15 bases. The CDR3 spans 15 residues. CDR1 and CDR2 (germline): MNHEY, SMNVEV (reference sequence). Here the CDR3 DNA reads TGTGCCAGCAGTTCCCAGACAGGCTTGCCCTACGAGCAGTACTTC. This codes for CASSSQTGLPYEQYF.

This chain uses TRBV11-1 with TRBJ2-1; 13 bases are a match to TRBD2. V dropped 5 bases and J dropped 10; count of bases not matched to a gene: 11. The CDR3 runs to 16 residues. Germline CDR1 is SGHAT and CDR2 is FQDESV (reference sequence). CDR3: CASSPTSGRVSREQFF. In DNA form, the CDR3 reads TGTGCCAGCAGCCCCACTAGCGGGAGGGTTTCAAGGGAGCAGTTCTTC.

This chain joins TRBV11-3 and TRBJ2-7, with D unclear. Trimming left V 6 bases short and J 5 bases short, with 14 bases between. CDR1 and CDR2 (germline): SGHNT, YENEEA. This CDR3 has 13 residues. CDR3 sequence (DNA): TGTGCCAGCAGTTTGCGGTTCTACCACGAGCAGTACTTC. It codes for CASSLRFYHEQYF.

This sequence joins TRBV7-9 and TRBJ2-5; a possible D gene is TRBD1 (6 bases). CDR3 length equals 15 residues. Germline CDR1 SEHNR, CDR2 FQNEAQ (reference sequence). V lost 5 bases and J lost 2, with 15 bases in between. The CDR3, as DNA: TGTGCCAGCAGCACAATCACAGGGAAGCAAGAGACCCAGTACTTC. It codes for CASSTITGKQETQYF.

V usage is TRBV7-9 and J usage is TRBJ2-4; D remains unclear. Per germline, CDR1 SEHNR and CDR2 FQNEAQ (reference sequence). The CDR3 extends over 12 amino acids. With 3 bases removed from V and 12 bases from J, the gap between germline ends came to 12 bases. In nucleotides, the CDR3 is TGTGCCAGCAGCTTTGGAGAGAACGGTCAGTACTTC. Protein product: CASSFGENGQYF.

V gene TRBV15 combines with J gene TRBJ2-7, with 13 nucleotides matching TRBD2. CDR3 length: 18 amino acids. From germline, CDR1 is LNHNV and CDR2 YYDKDF (reference sequence). J gave up 3 bases and V 0 bases, and 8 bases lay outside the gene matches. The CDR3 spells CATSRESTSGRADYEQYF. The DNA for the CDR3 is TGTGCCACCAGCAGAGAGAGCACTAGCGGGAGGGCCGACTACGAGCAGTACTTC.

This chain connects TRBV1 to TRBJ2-6. TRBV1 is an annotated pseudogene. The CDR3 totals 17 residues. The CDR3 region is CTSSRLCAQSRANVLTF. DNA for the CDR3: TGCACCAGCAGCAGGTTATGTGCACAAAGTCGGGCCAACGTCCTGACTTTC.

The rearrangement joins TRBV6-4 to TRBJ2-3; 10 nucleotides match TRBD2. The germline gives CDR1 MRHNA, CDR2 SNTAGT. The V segment lost 4 bases and the J segment 5 bases; nucleotides outside the gene matches: 6. The CDR3 length is 15 residues. The CDR3 coding sequence is TGTGCCAGCAGTGCGCTAGCGGGAGAGGAAGATACGCAGTATTTT. Translation: CASSALAGEEDTQYF.

This chain's CDR3 is CASSPFSGPNTEAFF. CDR3 DNA sequence: TGTGCCAGCAGCCCCTTTAGCGGGCCGAACACTGAAGCTTTCTTT. This chain uses TRBV6-6 with TRBJ1-1; D remains unclear. Trimming pared 6 bases from V and 1 base from J, leaving 15 bases between. From germline, CDR1 is MNHNY and CDR2 SVGAGI (reference sequence). The CDR3 has 15 amino acids.